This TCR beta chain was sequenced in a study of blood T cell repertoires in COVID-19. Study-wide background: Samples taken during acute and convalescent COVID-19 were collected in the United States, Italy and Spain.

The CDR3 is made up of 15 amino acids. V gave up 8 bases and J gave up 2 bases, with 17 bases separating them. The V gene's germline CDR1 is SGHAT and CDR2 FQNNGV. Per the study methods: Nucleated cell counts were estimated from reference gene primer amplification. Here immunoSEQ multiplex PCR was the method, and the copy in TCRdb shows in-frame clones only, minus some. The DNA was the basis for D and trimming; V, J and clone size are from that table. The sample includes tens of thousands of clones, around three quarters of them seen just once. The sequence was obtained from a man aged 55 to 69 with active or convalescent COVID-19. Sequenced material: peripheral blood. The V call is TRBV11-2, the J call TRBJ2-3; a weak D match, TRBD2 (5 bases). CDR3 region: CASFPVGAYTDTQYF. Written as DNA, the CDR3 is TGTGCCAGCTTCCCCGTGGGAGCCTACACAGATACGCAGTATTTT.